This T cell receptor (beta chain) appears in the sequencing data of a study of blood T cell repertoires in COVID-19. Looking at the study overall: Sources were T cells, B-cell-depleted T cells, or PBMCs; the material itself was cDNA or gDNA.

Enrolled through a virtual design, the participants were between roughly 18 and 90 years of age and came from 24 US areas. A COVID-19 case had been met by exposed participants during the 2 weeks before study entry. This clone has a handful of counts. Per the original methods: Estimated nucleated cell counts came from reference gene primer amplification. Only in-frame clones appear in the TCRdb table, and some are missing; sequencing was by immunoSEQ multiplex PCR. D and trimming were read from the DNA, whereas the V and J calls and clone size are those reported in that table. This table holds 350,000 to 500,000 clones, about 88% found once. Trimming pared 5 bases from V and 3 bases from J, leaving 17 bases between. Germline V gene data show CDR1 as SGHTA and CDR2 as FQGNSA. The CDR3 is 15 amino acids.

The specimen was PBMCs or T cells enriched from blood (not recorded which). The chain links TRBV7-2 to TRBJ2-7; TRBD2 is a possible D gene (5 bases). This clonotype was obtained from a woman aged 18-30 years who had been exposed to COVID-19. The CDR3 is CASSETPGIGYEQYF. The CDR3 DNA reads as TGTGCCAGCAGCGAAACTCCGGGAATCGGCTACGAGCAGTACTTC.